The clone carrying this TCR beta chain was found a few times. Antigen specificity is unknown. One heparinised blood draw, averaging about 100 mL, came from each donor. Sorting of CD4+ naive, central memory, regulatory and stem cell-like memory cells was performed via CD45RO/CCR7/CD25/CD127/CD95/CD27. These data belong to a study of beta chain features in type 1 diabetes. Study-wide results and caveats: Moderate but significant shortening of TCRB CDR3s was recorded in all four CD4+ subsets from Type 1 diabetes patients. A closer apparent resemblance between naive, central memory and Treg TCRB repertoires was seen in patients than in healthy donors.

The authors reverse transcribed all of the isolated RNA, so sequencing captured expressed TCRB transcripts. There were 3.5 million to 4.5 million reads on average in the naive, central memory and regulatory T cell samples. The assay was immunoSEQ multiplex PCR, and TCRdb's table has in-frame clones only and misses some. The sample carries about 230,000 clones, 16% recorded once. The sequence derives from a man in his thirties or forties with type 1 diabetes. Sequencing was carried out using naive CD4+ T cells from blood.

The CDR3 spells CAWDSGANVLTF. The CDR3 bases are TGTGCCTGGGACAGTGGGGCCAACGTCCTGACTTTC. The chain carries TRBV30 and TRBJ2-6; D might be TRBD1 (5 bases). V dropped 5 bases and J dropped 3 bases, with 5 bases sitting between them. Per germline, CDR1 GTSNPN and CDR2 SVGIG (reference sequence). CDR3 length: 12 amino acids.